This TCR beta chain was identified in a study of PD-1 blockade in classical Hodgkin lymphoma (dated by TCRdb to about 2020). Broadly, across the study: Nivolumab dosing was 3 mg/kg intravenously every 2 weeks, continuing until either disease progression or unacceptable toxicity. The study used TCR beta sequencing and CyTOF to define a peripheral blood immune signature of response to PD-1 blockade in classical Hodgkin lymphoma.

Genomic DNA was isolated using the Qiagen DNeasy kit from unsorted PBMCs as well as from negatively selected CD4+ and CD8+ fractions. TCR beta CDR3 regions were amplified by immunoSEQ multiplex PCR using primers annealing to V and J segments. A synthetic immune receptor repertoire was used to minimize amplification bias, and any residual bias was removed computationally once sequencing was done. Per the authors' processing: Repertoire diversity was quantified as the Shannon entropy index using custom Python scripts. The unsorted, CD4+ and CD8+ repertoires were each analyzed separately, with the exception of combined analyses, where CD4+ and CD8+ sequences were merged in silico. A clone was considered expanded if an increase in frequency of at least 2-fold after treatment relative to C1D1 was found, and a pseudocount of 0.5 was applied to clones undetected at baseline. Clones with 0 or 1 copy at C1D1 were classified as singleton clones, and clones with 2 or more copies were classified as non-singleton clones. Clones expanded in unsorted samples were assigned a CD4+, CD8+ or unknown annotation through matching of protein sequences in sorted samples from the same patient. Wilcoxon tests on paired samples were used to test changes in diversity from C1D1 to C4D1. TCRdb obtained this table from immuneACCESS and retained in-frame rearrangements with V and J assigned. These tables miss some clones; where compared with another copy, unresolved V genes account for less than half of the shortfall, and the remainder is unexplained. The V and J calls and clone size were taken over from that table, and D and trimming were inferred from the DNA. This sample comprises roughly 94,000 clones, 90% to 95% of them detected only once. The ten largest clones add up to around 2% of the sample.

Deletion took 3 bases off V and 7 bases off J, with a span of 10 bases between the germline ends. Taken from cysteine to phenylalanine, the CDR3 has 14 residues. Only the CDR3 portion is preserved as DNA: 42 bases, with reading frame beginning at the first base. The germline V gene (reference sequence) sets CDR1 to WNHNN and CDR2 to SYGVQD. As for this clone: Its specific antigen is unknown. Per-base qualities were not stored, and no clone one base away is much larger.

The full study reports these points: Newly diagnosed patients were reported to have lower baseline TCR diversity than healthy donors, and relapsed/refractory patients were reported to have lower baseline TCR diversity still. By C4D1, a significant rise was seen in CD4+ TCR diversity but not in CD8+ TCR diversity (p=0.0027 vs p=0.16), and the rise was most apparent among complete responders (p=0.02). Only a single clinical trial cohort was studied, and what caused the repertoire differences, possibly disease activity or prior therapy, remained undefined. Among trial patients, those achieving complete response had baseline diversity similar to that of newly diagnosed patients, while diversity was significantly lower in partial responders and progressors. Patients starting nivolumab less than 1 year after ASCT had lower diversity and were excluded from later analyses to avoid confounding by immune reconstitution.

The sample's time point, from its label and the paper: cycle 4 day 1 (C4D1), after about 6 weeks of nivolumab. All trial patients had relapsed after autologous stem cell transplantation, with cohorts A, B and C differing in prior brentuximab vedotin exposure. A total of 50 to 70 patients with relapsed/refractory classical Hodgkin lymphoma made up the trial cohort, and each patient's best overall response was complete response, partial response or progressive disease. Single-agent nivolumab was administered to trial patients in the multi-cohort phase II CheckMate 205 trial. An independent review committee assessed best overall response by applying the 2007 International Working Group response criteria. Trial PBMCs were collected immediately before nivolumab initiation (C1D1) and during therapy at cycle 2 day 1 and cycle 4 day 1. Peripheral blood was collected in 8 mL Vacutainer Cell Preparation Tubes, from which PBMCs were isolated by centrifugation and then cryopreserved.

This receptor was taken from a human donor with classical Hodgkin lymphoma. The V gene is TRBV10-1 and the J gene is TRBJ1-6, with the D gene not confidently named. This specimen was peripheral blood mononuclear cells (PBMCs), taken before the fourth cycle of nivolumab. The DNA sequence is given as TGCGCCAGCAGTGAACGCCGGGAGAATTCACCCCTCCACTTT. Protein translation: CASSERRENSPLHF.